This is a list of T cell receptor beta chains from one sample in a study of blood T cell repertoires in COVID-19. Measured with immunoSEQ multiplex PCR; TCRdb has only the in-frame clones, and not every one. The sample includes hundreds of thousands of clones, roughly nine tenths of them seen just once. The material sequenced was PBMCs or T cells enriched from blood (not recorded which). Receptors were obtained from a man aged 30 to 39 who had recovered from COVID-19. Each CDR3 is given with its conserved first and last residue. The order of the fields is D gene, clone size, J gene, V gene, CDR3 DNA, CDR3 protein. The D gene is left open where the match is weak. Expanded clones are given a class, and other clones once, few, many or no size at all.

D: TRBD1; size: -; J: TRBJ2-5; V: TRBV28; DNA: TGTGCCAGCAGTCCTACCAGGGGGCGAGAGACCCAGTACTTC; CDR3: CASSPTRGRETQYF
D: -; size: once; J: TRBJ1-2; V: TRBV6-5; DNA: TGTGCCAGCAGTTACTCGAACCAGGGTCTCTATGGCTACACCTTC; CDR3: CASSYSNQGLYGYTF
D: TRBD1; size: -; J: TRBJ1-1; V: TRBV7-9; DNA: TGTGCCAGCAGCCTCGGGACAGGTAGTGGTGGAACTGAAGCTTTCTTT; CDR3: CASSLGTGSGGTEAFF
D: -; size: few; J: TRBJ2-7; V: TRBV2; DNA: TGTGCCAGCAGGGGGCCGGGCCTCCACGAGCAGTACTTC; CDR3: CASRGPGLHEQYF
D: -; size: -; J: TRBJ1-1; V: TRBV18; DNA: TGTGCCAGCTCACCTTTCGAGGACACTGAAGCTTTCTTT; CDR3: CASSPFEDTEAFF
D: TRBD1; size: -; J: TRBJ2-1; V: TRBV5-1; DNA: TGCGCCAGCAGCTGGGGACAGGGCGCCTACAATGAGCAGTTCTTC; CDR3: CASSWGQGAYNEQFF
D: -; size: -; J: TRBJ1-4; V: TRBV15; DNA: TGTGCCACCAGCAGTTGGTCACCGAGTGAAAAACTGTTTTTT; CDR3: CATSSWSPSEKLFF
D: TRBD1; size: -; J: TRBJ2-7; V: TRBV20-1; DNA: TGCAGTGCTAGTTCGGTCCCGAACCGGGACAGGGGCTACTTGGGGACCTACGAGCAGTACTTC; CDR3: CSASSVPNRDRGYLGTYEQYF
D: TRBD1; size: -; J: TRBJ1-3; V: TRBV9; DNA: TGTGCCAGCAGCGTAGCTACAGGGGGTCGAAACACCATATATTTT; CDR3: CASSVATGGRNTIYF
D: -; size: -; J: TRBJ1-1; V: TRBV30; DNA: TGTGCCTGGGCTCGCCTAAACACTGAAGCTTTCTTT; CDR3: CAWARLNTEAFF
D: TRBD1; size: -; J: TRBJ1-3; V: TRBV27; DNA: TGTGCCAGCGGCCGGGACAGCGGGAGCTCTGGAAACACCATATATTTT; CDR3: CASGRDSGSSGNTIYF
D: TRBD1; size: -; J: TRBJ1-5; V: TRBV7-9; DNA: TGTGCCAGCAGCCCGGACAGGAGGGAACAGCCCCAGCATTTT; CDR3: CASSPDRREQPQHF
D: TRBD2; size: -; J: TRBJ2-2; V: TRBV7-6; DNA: TGTGCCAGCAGCCGTACTCTGGCGGGAGAGTACACCGGGGAGCTGTTTTTT; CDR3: CASSRTLAGEYTGELFF
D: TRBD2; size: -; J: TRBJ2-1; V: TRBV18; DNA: TGTGCCAGCTCCCCTACACTAGCGTCGAGCTCCTACAATGAGCAGTTCTTC; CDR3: CASSPTLASSSYNEQFF
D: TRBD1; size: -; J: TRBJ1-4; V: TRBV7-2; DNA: TGTGCCAGCAGCTTAGGGACAGGGGGATATGAAAAACTGTTTTTT; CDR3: CASSLGTGGYEKLFF
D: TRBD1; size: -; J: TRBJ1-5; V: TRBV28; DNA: TGTGCCAGCAGTCCGAGACAGGGGTTCAATCAGCCCCAGCATTTT; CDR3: CASSPRQGFNQPQHF
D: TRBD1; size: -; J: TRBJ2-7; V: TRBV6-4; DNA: TGTGCCAGCAGCATCACGGATGTCAGGGGACAGTGTGACGAGCAGTACTTC; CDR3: CASSITDVRGQCDEQYF
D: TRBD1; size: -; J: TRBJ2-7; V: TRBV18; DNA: TGTGCCAGCTCCCTAACAGGGGGTCCCTACGAGCAGTACTTC; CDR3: CASSLTGGPYEQYF
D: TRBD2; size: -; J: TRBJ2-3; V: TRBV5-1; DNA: TGCGCCAGCAGAATCCTACTAGCGGGAGGATCGGGGGATACGCAGTATTTT; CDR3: CASRILLAGGSGDTQYF
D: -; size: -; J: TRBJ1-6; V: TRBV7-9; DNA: TGTGCCACTGACAGGCGGAATTCACCCCTCCACTTT; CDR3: CATDRRNSPLHF
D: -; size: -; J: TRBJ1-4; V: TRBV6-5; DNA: TGTGCCAGCAGACCTCGTGAGTTCAATGAAAAACTGTTTTTT; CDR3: CASRPREFNEKLFF
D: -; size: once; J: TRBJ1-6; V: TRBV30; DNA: TGTGCCTGGACCAGCTCCTATAATTCACCCCTCCACTTT; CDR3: CAWTSSYNSPLHF
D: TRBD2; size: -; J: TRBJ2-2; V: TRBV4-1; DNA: TGCGCCAGCAGCCAACTCCCGCTAGCGGGAGGGGGCACCGGGGAGCTGTTTTTT; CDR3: CASSQLPLAGGGTGELFF
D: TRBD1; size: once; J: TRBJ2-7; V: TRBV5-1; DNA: TGCGCCAGCAGCTTGGGGACAGGTAGCTCCTACGAGCAGTACTTC; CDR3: CASSLGTGSSYEQYF
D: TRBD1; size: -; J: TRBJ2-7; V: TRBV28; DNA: TGTGCCAGCACCGCACAGGGGGGATCCTACGAGCAGTACTTC; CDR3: CASTAQGGSYEQYF
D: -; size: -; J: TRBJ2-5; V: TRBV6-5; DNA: TGTGCCAGCAAGAAACAGGGAGAGACCCAGTACTTC; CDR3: CASKKQGETQYF
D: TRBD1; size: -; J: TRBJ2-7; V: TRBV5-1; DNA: TGCGCCAGCAGCTGGACCACAGGGGCAGGCTCCTACGAGCAGTACTTC; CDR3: CASSWTTGAGSYEQYF